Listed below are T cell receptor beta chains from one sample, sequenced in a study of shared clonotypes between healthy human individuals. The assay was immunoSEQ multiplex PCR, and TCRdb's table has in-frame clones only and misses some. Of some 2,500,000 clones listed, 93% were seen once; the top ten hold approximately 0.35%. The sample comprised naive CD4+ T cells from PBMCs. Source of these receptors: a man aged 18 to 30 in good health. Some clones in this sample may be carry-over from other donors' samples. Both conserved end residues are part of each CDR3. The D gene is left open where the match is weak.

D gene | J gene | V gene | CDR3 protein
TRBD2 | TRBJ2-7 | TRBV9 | CASSATSGNTPYF
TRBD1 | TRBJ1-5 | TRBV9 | CASSVTGGGQPQHF
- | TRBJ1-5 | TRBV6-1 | CASSSGLGRNQPQHF
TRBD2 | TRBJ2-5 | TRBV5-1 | CASSGAGDQETQYF
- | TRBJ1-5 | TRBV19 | CATRGGFNQPQHF
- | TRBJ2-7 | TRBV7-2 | CASSSPGRSYEQYF
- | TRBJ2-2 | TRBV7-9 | CATPIQGRRGELFF
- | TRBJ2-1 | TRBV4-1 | CASSPREASYNEQFF
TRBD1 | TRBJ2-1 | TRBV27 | CASSYDRGQGNEQFF
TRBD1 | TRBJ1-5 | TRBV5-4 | CASSMDRVSNQPQHF
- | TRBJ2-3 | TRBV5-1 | CASSPRTGTDTQYF
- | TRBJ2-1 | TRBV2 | CASTLAPPYNEQFF
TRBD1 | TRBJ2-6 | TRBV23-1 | CASSYSKDRDNDLFGANVLTF
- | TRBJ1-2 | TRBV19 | CASTITRTERSNYGYTF
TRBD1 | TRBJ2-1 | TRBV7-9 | CASSLGGQGVYNEQFF
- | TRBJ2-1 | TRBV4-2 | CASSQDLASVYNEQFF
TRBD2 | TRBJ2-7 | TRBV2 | CASSSSGRVNEQYF